The 2 T cell receptor beta chains below were found in one sample sequenced in a study of cytomegalovirus exposure and HLA in healthy donors (dated by TCRdb to about 2017). Library creation used the immunoSEQ multiplex PCR assay. For the multiplex PCR, a mixture combining 60 forward primers for TCR Vbeta segments and 13 reverse primers for TCR Jbeta segments was used. Entries here come from immuneACCESS through TCRdb and include only in-frame sequences with V and J called. Some clones fail to appear in such tables; in the studies checked, an unresolved V gene covers under half of the shortfall, and the cause of the remainder is unknown. This sample is represented by about 120,000 clones; roughly 77% of them were singletons. In total, the top ten clones hold around 5.2% of the sample. Input material: PBMCs. These TCRs come from a man in his forties or fifties in good health and CMV-seropositive.

V gene TRBV5-1 combines with J gene TRBJ1-1; perhaps TRBD1 as D (5 bases). CDR1 SGHRS and CDR2 YFSETQ come from the germline V gene. With 1 base removed from V and 2 bases from J, the gap between germline ends came to 9 bases. The CDR3 is 14 amino acids. CDR3: CASSLSRVNTEAFF. The CDR3 DNA reads as TGCGCCAGCAGCTTGTCCAGGGTTAACACTGAAGCTTTCTTT.

This sequence joins TRBV28 and TRBJ1-5; 11 positions agree with TRBD1. J gave up 7 bases and V 6 bases, and 8 bases lay outside the gene matches. Germline V gives CDR1 MDHEN, CDR2 SYDVKM. This CDR3 has 15 amino acids. CDR3 coding DNA: TGTGCCAGCAGGGACGGACAGGGGGCAGGGCAGCCCCAGCATTTT. Its translation is CASRDGQGAGQPQHF. The full variable domain, in which reference TRBV28 and TRBJ1-5 provide the parts outside the CDR3, is DVKVTQSSRYLVKRTGEKVFLECVQDMDHENMFWYRQDPGLGLRLIYFSYDVKMKEKGDIPEGYSVSREKKERFSLILESASTNQTSMYLCASRDGQGAGQPQHFGDGTRLSIL.